This T cell receptor (beta chain) came from a study of blood T cell repertoires in COVID-19. Across the whole study: The analysed material was cDNA or gDNA that came from T cells, B-cell-depleted T cells, or PBMCs.

V lost 4 bases and J lost 6, with 14 bases in between. Germline V gene sequence: CDR1 SGHRS, CDR2 YFSETQ. The CDR3 has 14 residues. Produced via immunoSEQ multiplex PCR; TCRdb's table is partial and in-frame only. This sample yields roughly 50,000 clones, of which around 84% are seen a single time; about 3% belongs to the top ten. The clonotype comes from a man over 45 with acute or convalescent COVID-19. Sequenced material: peripheral blood. The V gene is TRBV5-1, the J gene TRBJ2-1; weak D call: TRBD2 (6 bases). The CDR3 bases are TGCGCCAGCAGCCCGGGAGTAACCTCCAATGAGCAGTTCTTC. It encodes CASSPGVTSNEQFF.